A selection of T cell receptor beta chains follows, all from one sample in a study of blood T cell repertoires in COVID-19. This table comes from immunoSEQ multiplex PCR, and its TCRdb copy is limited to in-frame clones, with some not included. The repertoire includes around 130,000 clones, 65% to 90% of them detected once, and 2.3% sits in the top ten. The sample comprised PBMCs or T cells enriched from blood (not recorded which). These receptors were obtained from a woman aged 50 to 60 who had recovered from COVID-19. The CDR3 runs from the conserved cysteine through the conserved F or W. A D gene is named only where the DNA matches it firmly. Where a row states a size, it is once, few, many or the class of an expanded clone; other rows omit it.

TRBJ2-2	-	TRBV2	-	TGTGCCAGCAGTCTGGCCTACACCGGGGAGCTGTTTTTT	CASSLAYTGELFF
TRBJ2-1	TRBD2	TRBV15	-	TGTGCCACCAGCAGAGTACCTGGGAGCGGGGGGGCTAATGAGCAGTTCTTC	CATSRVPGSGGANEQFF
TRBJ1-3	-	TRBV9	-	TGTGCCAGCAGCGTAGCGGGGGGGCTAAACACCATATATTTT	CASSVAGGLNTIYF
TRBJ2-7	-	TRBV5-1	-	TGCGCCAGCAGCTTGAACTCGGACAGATACGAGCAGTACTTC	CASSLNSDRYEQYF
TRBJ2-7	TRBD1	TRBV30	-	TGTGCCTGGGGAGACAGGGGCTACGAGCAGTACTTC	CAWGDRGYEQYF
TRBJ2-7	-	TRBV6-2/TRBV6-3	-	TGTGCCAGCAGTTACTCGATTGGCAGGGCCATCGATTCCTCCTACGAGCAGTACTTC	CASSYSIGRAIDSSYEQYF
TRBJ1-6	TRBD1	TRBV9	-	TGTGCCAGCAGCGCAGGACAGGTGAATTCACCCCTCCACTTT	CASSAGQVNSPLHF
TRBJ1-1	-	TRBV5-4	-	TGTGCCAGCAGCGCGGAGCGAAGTCGAGCTTTCTTT	CASSAERSRAFF
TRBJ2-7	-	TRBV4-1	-	TGCGCCAGCAGCCAACGGGTGAGTTTAGGGGACGAGCAGTACTTC	CASSQRVSLGDEQYF
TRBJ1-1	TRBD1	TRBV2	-	TGTGCCAGCAGTGAATCGGACAGGGGAGGCTCTGAAGCTTTCTTT	CASSESDRGGSEAFF
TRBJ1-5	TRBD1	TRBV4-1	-	TGCGCCAGCAGCCAAGAACCCCCAGGACAGGGTAATCAGCCCCAGCATTTT	CASSQEPPGQGNQPQHF
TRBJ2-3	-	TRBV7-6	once	TGTGCCAGCAGCTCATTTGACAGAACAGATACGCAGTATTTT	CASSSFDRTDTQYF
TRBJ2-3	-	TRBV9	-	TGTGCCAGCAGCGTAGACCAGCGCAGCACAGATACGCAGTATTTT	CASSVDQRSTDTQYF
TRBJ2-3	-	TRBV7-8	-	TGTGCCAGCAGCTTCATAGATACGCAGTATTTT	CASSFIDTQYF
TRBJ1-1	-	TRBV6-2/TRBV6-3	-	TGTGCCAGCAGTTACGGGGGGTCCCCTGAAGCTTTCTTT	CASSYGGSPEAFF
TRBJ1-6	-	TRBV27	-	TGTGCCAGCAGGCGTACAGGGACTTCACCCCTCCACTTT	CASRRTGTSPLHF
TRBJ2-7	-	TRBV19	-	TGTGCCAGTAGTACGCGCTACGACGAGCAGTACTTC	CASSTRYDEQYF
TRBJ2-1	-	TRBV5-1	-	TGCGCCAGCAGCTTGGGGGGGGGCCCCAATGAGCAGTTCTTC	CASSLGGGPNEQFF
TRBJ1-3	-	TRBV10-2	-	TGCGCCAGCAGTGAGTCGACTCTTTCAAACACCATATATTTT	CASSESTLSNTIYF
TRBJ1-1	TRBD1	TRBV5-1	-	TGCGCCAGCAGCCAAGGACAGGGGAAGAATGAAGCTTTCTTT	CASSQGQGKNEAFF
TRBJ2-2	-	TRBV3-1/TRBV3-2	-	TGTGCCAGCAGCCAAGGAGGTTTCCAGGGGATTCCCGGGGAGCTGTTTTTT	CASSQGGFQGIPGELFF
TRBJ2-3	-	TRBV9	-	TGTGCCAGCAGCCAGGGAGCGCGGGGAATAGATACGCAGTATTTT	CASSQGARGIDTQYF
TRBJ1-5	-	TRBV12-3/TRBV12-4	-	TGTGCCAGCAGGGTAGGGGACAATCAGCCCCAGCATTTT	CASRVGDNQPQHF
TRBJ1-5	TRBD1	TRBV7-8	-	TGTGCCAGCAGCTTAGGGGGGACAGGGGGTGCTAATCAGCCCCAGCATTTT	CASSLGGTGGANQPQHF
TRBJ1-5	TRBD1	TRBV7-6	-	TGTGCCAGCAGCTTAGGTGGGACAGGACTCAATCAGCCCCAGCATTTT	CASSLGGTGLNQPQHF
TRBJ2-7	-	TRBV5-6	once	TGTGCCAGCAGCTTCGAACGCTCCAGGGTTTTAAGGGTCGAGCAGTACTTC	CASSFERSRVLRVEQYF
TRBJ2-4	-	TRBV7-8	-	TGTGCCAGCAGCCGGACAGCAAAAAACATTCAGTACTTC	CASSRTAKNIQYF
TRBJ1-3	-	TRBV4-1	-	TGCGCCAGCAGCCAAGAATGGAGGACTGGAAACACCATATATTTT	CASSQEWRTGNTIYF
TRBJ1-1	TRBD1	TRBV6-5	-	TGTGCCAGCAGTTTACAGGGGGCGAGGGCTGAAGCTTTCTTT	CASSLQGARAEAFF
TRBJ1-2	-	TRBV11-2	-	TGTGCCAGCAGTCTAAGGAGAGGAGGGGATCCTAACTATGGCTACACCTTC	CASSLRRGGDPNYGYTF
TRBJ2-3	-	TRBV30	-	TGTGCCTTAACGACAAACACAGATACGCAGTATTTT	CALTTNTDTQYF
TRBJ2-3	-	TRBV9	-	TGTGCCAGCAGCTTAATGGCTCCAGATACGCAGTATTTT	CASSLMAPDTQYF
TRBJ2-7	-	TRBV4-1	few	TGCGCCAGCAGCGATCCGGGAACGAGCAACGAGCAGTACTTC	CASSDPGTSNEQYF
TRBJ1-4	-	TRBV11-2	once	TGTGCCAGCAGCTTAGGGGGAGCAACTAATGAAAAACTGTTTTTT	CASSLGGATNEKLFF
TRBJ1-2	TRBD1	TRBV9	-	TGTGCCAGCAGCCCCCAGCGACAGGGGGTTGGCTACACCTTC	CASSPQRQGVGYTF
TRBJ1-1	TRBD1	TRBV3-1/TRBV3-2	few	TGTGCCAGCAGCCAGATTACAGGGGGGAACACTGAAGCTTTCTTT	CASSQITGGNTEAFF
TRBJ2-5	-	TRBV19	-	TGTGCCAGTAGTGCTATACCAGGGGTGTTACAGGAGACCCAGTACTTC	CASSAIPGVLQETQYF
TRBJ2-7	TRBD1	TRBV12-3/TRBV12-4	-	TGTGCCAGCAGTTCACAGGGGAACTACGAGCAGTACTTC	CASSSQGNYEQYF
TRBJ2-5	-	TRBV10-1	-	TGCGCCAGCAGTGAGTCACTAGGGCAGCAAGAGACCCAGTACTTC	CASSESLGQQETQYF
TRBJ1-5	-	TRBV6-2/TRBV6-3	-	TGTGCCAGCAGTTACAAATACGGCGGGACCGCTACCAATCAGCCCCAGCATTTT	CASSYKYGGTATNQPQHF
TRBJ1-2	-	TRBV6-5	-	TGTGCCGGTTCAGCCCAAAAATGGGGAGACTATGGCTACACCTTC	CAGSAQKWGDYGYTF
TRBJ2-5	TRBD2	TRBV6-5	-	TGTGCCAGCAGTTACAGGGCCGGGGGGCAAGAGACCCAGTACTTC	CASSYRAGGQETQYF